This TCR beta chain was sequenced during a study of T cell responses to AZD1222 COVID-19 vaccine. Study-level results: Scientists sampled the repertoires only once the peak T cell response had passed. Dominant CD4 TCR responses targeted spike regions 160-218 and 743-854. The breadth and depth of Spike-specific TCRs increased once two AZD1222 doses had been given.

The CDR3 covers 17 residues. J was trimmed by 7 bases and V by 2 bases; bases with no gene match: 13. From germline, CDR1 is KGHDR and CDR2 SFDVKD. Turning to this clone: Its antigen is not identified.

TCRdb keeps only in-frame clones here, not all; method: immunoSEQ multiplex PCR. The profile shows approximately 130,000 clones, 84% of them singletons. J is TRBJ2-5 and V is TRBV24-1, with 9 bases fitting TRBD2. Material: peripheral blood, obtained 28 days after the second AZD1222 dose. This clonotype originated in an adult who received the AZD1222 COVID-19 vaccine. The CDR3 coding sequence is TGTGCCACCAGTGATTCCCGGACTAGCGCAAGTGTTGGGACCCAGTACTTC. It codes for CATSDSRTSASVGTQYF.